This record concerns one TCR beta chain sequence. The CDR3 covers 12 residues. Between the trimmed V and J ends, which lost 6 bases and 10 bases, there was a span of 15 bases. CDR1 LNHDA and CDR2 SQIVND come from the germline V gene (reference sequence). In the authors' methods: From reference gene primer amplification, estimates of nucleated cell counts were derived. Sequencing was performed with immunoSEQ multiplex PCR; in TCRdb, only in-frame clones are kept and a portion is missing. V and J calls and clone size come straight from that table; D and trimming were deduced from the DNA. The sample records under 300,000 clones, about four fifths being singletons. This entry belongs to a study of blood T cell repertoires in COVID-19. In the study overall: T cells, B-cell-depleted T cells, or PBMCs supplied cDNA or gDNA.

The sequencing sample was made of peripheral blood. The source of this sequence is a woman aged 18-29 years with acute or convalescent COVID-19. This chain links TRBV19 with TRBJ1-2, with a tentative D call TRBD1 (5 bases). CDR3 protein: CASREKGPNYTF. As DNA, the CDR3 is TGTGCCAGTAGGGAGAAGGGGCCGAACTACACCTTC.